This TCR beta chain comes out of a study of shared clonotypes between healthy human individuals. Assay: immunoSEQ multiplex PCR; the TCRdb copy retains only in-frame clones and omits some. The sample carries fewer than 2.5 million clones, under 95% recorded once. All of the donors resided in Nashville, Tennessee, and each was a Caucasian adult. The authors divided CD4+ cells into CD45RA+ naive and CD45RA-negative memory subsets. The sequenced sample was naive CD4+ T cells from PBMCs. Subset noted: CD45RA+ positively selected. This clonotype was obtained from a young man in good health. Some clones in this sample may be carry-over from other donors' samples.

This chain's CDR3 is CASSLVGTSGSYNEQFF. The CDR3 DNA reads TGTGCCAGCAGCTTGGTAGGGACTAGCGGCTCCTACAATGAGCAGTTCTTC. V and J are TRBV5-8 and TRBJ2-1, with 11 bases that match TRBD2. Germline V lookup: CDR1 SGHTS, CDR2 YDEGEE. CDR3 size: 17 residues. The ends lost 0 bases at V and 0 bases at J; junction bases unmatched: 2.